These T cell receptor beta chains were read from a single sample in a study of cytomegalovirus exposure and HLA in healthy donors. Clones were sequenced by immunoSEQ multiplex PCR, and TCRdb holds only the in-frame ones, with some missing. The data contain fewer than 200,000 clones, approximately 71% of them singletons. Sequenced input: PBMCs. Receptor source: a girl between 5 and 17 years old in good health and CMV-seronegative. Both conserved end residues are part of each CDR3. Each record gives: J gene, V gene, D gene, clone size, CDR3 protein, CDR3 DNA. D genes are given only for firm matches. Where a row states a size, it is once, few, many or the class of an expanded clone; other rows omit it.

TRBJ2-7,TRBV30,TRBD1,-,CAWARQGYEQYF,TGTGCCTGGGCAAGACAGGGGTACGAGCAGTACTTC
TRBJ1-1,TRBV5-1,-,-,CASSLGVSNTEAFF,TGCGCCAGCAGCTTGGGCGTGAGTAACACTGAAGCTTTCTTT
TRBJ2-3,TRBV13,-,-,CASSSTGTQYF,TGTGCCAGCAGCTCGACAGGTACGCAGTATTTT
TRBJ1-6,TRBV6-6,-,-,CASSHKNSPLHF,TGTGCCAGCAGTCACAAAAATTCACCCCTCCACTTT
TRBJ2-3,TRBV11-2,TRBD2,-,CASSFSGGTDTQYF,TGTGCCAGCAGCTTTAGCGGGGGAACTGATACGCAGTATTTT
TRBJ1-3,TRBV18,-,-,CASSPKSPGSGNTIYF,TGTGCCAGCTCACCGAAGAGCCCGGGATCTGGAAACACCATATATTTT
TRBJ2-7,TRBV7-9,-,once,CASSFLTDYEQYF,TGTGCCAGCAGCTTTCTAACCGACTACGAGCAGTACTTC
TRBJ2-2,TRBV6-1,-,-,CAILPGGELFF,TGTGCCATCCTACCTGGCGGGGAGCTGTTTTTT
TRBJ2-5,TRBV4-1,-,few,CASSQVMVPGLQETQYF,TGCGCCAGCAGCCAAGTTATGGTGCCGGGATTACAAGAGACCCAGTACTTC
TRBJ2-3,TRBV7-2,-,-,CASSLAPTDTDTQYF,TGTGCCAGCAGCTTAGCACCGACAGACACAGATACGCAGTATTTT
TRBJ1-6,TRBV5-1,TRBD1,-,CASNTGGTGDNSPLHF,TGCGCCAGCAACACAGGGGGGACAGGGGATAATTCACCCCTCCACTTT
TRBJ1-4,TRBV5-1,-,-,CASSWKQGTNEKLFF,TGCGCCAGCAGCTGGAAACAGGGAACTAATGAAAAACTGTTTTTT
TRBJ2-5,TRBV30,-,-,CAWSQLLAGDETQYF,TGTGCCTGGAGTCAGTTATTAGCAGGGGATGAGACCCAGTACTTC
TRBJ1-1,TRBV30,-,once,CAWKYGQGRNEAFF,TGTGCCTGGAAATATGGTCAGGGGCGTAATGAAGCTTTCTTT
TRBJ1-6,TRBV7-6,TRBD1,few,CASSLEAGQGNSPLHF,TGTGCCAGCAGCTTAGAGGCTGGACAGGGGAATTCACCCCTCCACTTT
TRBJ2-7,TRBV6-5,TRBD2,-,CASTSAGGPREQYF,TGTGCCAGCACCTCAGCGGGGGGTCCTCGCGAGCAGTACTTC
TRBJ1-1,TRBV27,-,-,CASSSSPGGGTSNTEAFF,TGTGCCAGCAGTTCTTCCCCGGGAGGGGGGACCTCGAACACTGAAGCTTTCTTT
TRBJ1-5,TRBV6-6,TRBD1,-,CATEKTGTRYQPQHF,TGTGCCACCGAGAAGACAGGGACCCGCTATCAGCCCCAGCATTTT
TRBJ2-3,TRBV6-4,TRBD2,-,CASSFSGGAEDTQYF,TGTGCCAGCAGTTTTAGCGGGGGGGCCGAAGATACGCAGTATTTT
TRBJ1-4,TRBV11-2,TRBD1,-,CASSFGQGYEKLFF,TGTGCCAGCAGCTTTGGACAGGGGTATGAAAAACTGTTTTTT
TRBJ1-5,TRBV2,-,-,CASGRGGHQPQHF,TGTGCCAGCGGACGGGGGGGGCATCAGCCCCAGCATTTT
TRBJ1-1,TRBV18,TRBD1,few,CASSRTRQGASTEAFF,TGTGCCAGCTCACGAACCCGACAGGGGGCCAGCACTGAAGCTTTCTTT
TRBJ2-5,TRBV5-1,-,-,CASTSGTAYQETQYF,TGCGCCAGCACCTCCGGGACTGCGTACCAAGAGACCCAGTACTTC
TRBJ2-2,TRBV7-2,TRBD1,-,CASSSRGLTTGELFF,TGTGCCAGCAGCTCCAGGGGGCTTACCACCGGGGAGCTGTTTTTT
TRBJ1-2,TRBV7-3,-,-,CASSLTRGNGYTF,TGTGCCAGCAGCTTAACCAGGGGAAATGGCTACACCTTC
TRBJ2-5,TRBV5-4,-,-,CASSFTGSQETQYF,TGTGCCAGCAGCTTTACAGGGAGCCAAGAGACCCAGTACTTC
TRBJ1-2,TRBV7-3,-,-,CASSLDSNYGYTF,TGTGCCAGCAGCTTGGACAGTAACTATGGCTACACCTTC
TRBJ2-7,TRBV7-9,-,-,CASSFGAASYEQYF,TGTGCCAGCAGCTTTGGTGCAGCTAGCTACGAGCAGTACTTC
TRBJ2-7,TRBV6-1,TRBD1,-,CASSEALTGGYEQYF,TGTGCCAGCAGTGAAGCTCTGACAGGGGGGTACGAGCAGTACTTC
TRBJ1-1,TRBV30,-,-,CAWSEGRAFF,TGTGCCTGGAGTGAGGGGAGGGCTTTCTTT